The present T cell receptor (beta chain) was sequenced within a study of shared clonotypes between healthy human individuals. For the study at large: The study used three CD4 naive, three CD4 memory, two CD8 naive and one CD8 memory plate per donor.

Partitioning of CD4+ cells yielded a CD45RA+ naive subset and a CD45RA-negative memory subset. The DNA input per sorted-subset replicate PCR was about 180 ng, corresponding to some 30,000 T cell genomes. Profiled with immunoSEQ multiplex PCR; TCRdb holds only in-frame clones, not every one. The profile shows about 2.5 million clones, 85% to 95% of them singletons. V shed 3 bases and J shed 3 bases, with 11 bases lying between them. This CDR3 spans 14 amino acids. Per germline, CDR1 SGHDN and CDR2 FVKESK. This TCR was recovered from a young man in good health. Some clones in this sample may be carry-over from other donors' samples. This rearrangement joins TRBV14 to TRBJ1-1; no clear D gene. Sequenced sample: naive CD4+ T cells from PBMCs. Indicated subset: CD45RA+ positively selected. CDR3 loop: CASSHVDIYTEAFF. CDR3 in DNA: TGTGCCAGCAGCCATGTAGATATCTACACTGAAGCTTTCTTT.